Below, 32 T cell receptor beta chains from the same sample are listed, as sequenced in a study of follicular helper T cells after annual influenza vaccination. Regarding time point: 2015-2016 season, pre-vaccination. Repertoires were generated with immunoSEQ multiplex PCR, while TCRdb's copy carries only in-frame clones and drops some. This sample has 13,000 or so clones; about 80% occur once, and the top ten carry roughly 3.5%. Specimen: CXCR5+ CD38- circulating T follicular helper cells from blood, collected on the day of influenza vaccination. Subset defined: circulating Tfh, non-naive CD4+CXCR5+PD-1+ (ICOS+CD38+ or ICOS-CD38-). The receptors come from an adult who received the influenza vaccine.

The V call is TRBV18, the J call TRBJ2-5; 9 nucleotides match TRBD1. The V gene's germline CDR1 is KGHSH and CDR2 LQKENI. CDR3 length: 13 residues. Trimming cost V 5 bases and J 5 bases; bases outside gene matches: 3. For the CDR3, the DNA is TGTGCCAGCTCAAACGGACAGGGGGAGACCCAGTACTTC. Protein product: CASSNGQGETQYF.

V gene TRBV7-9 combines with J gene TRBJ2-1; maybe TRBD2 (6 bases). Per the germline V gene, CDR1 is SEHNR and CDR2 is FQNEAQ (reference sequence). This CDR3 spans 15 amino acids. V lost 5 bases to trimming and J lost 10 bases, with 21 bases between them. The CDR3, as DNA: TGTGCCAGCAGCCCCTTGGGGGACTCCATGGGAGAGCAGTTCTTC. It is translated as CASSPLGDSMGEQFF.

This chain joins TRBV5-4 and TRBJ1-1; D uncertain. CDR3 size: 15 residues. Germline V gene sequence: CDR1 SGHNT, CDR2 YYREEE (reference sequence). V was cut by 4 bases and J by 1 base, with 14 bases left in between. The CDR3 here is CASSPGEQTNTEAFF. CDR3 nucleotide sequence: TGTGCCAGCAGCCCGGGAGAACAAACGAACACTGAAGCTTTCTTT.

The V gene is TRBV5-1, the J gene TRBJ1-4, with 10 bases lining up with TRBD1. Germline-derived CDR1 and CDR2 are SGHRS and YFSETQ. V gave up 2 bases and J gave up 7 bases; unmatched junction bases: 2. The CDR3 has 14 amino acids. CDR3 in DNA: TGCGCCAGCAGCTTCGGGACAGGGGTTGAAAAACTGTTTTTT. Amino acid sequence: CASSFGTGVEKLFF.

This clone was found once. The V call is TRBV7-2, the J call TRBJ2-5; 8 nucleotides line up with TRBD2. V dropped 4 bases and J dropped 5; count of bases not matched to a gene: 12. The CDR3 contains 16 residues. CDR1 and CDR2 (germline): SGHTA, FQGNSA. CDR3 protein: CASSSRAGGPLETQYF. DNA of the CDR3: TGTGCCAGCAGCTCGCGGGCGGGGGGCCCCCTGGAGACCCAGTACTTC. The full variable domain, in which reference TRBV7-2 and TRBJ2-5 provide the parts outside the CDR3, is GAGVSQSPSNKVTEKGKDVELRCDPISGHTALYWYRQSLGQGLEFLIYFQGNSAPDKSGLPSDRFSAERTGGSVSTLTIQRTQQEDSAVYLCASSSRAGGPLETQYFGPGTRLLVL.

The V and J genes are TRBV2 and TRBJ2-3; 10 positions match TRBD1. Looked up from germline, CDR1 is SNHLY and CDR2 is FYNNEI. V lost 6 bases and J lost 0; bases outside the gene matches: 3. The CDR3 has 15 amino acids. CDR3 residues: CASRGTGVSTDTQYF. CDR3 nucleotides: TGTGCCAGCAGGGGGACAGGGGTCAGCACAGATACGCAGTATTTT.

In DNA, the CDR3 is TGTGCCAGCAGACAGACAGGGGGCGAGCAGTACTTC. It specifies CASRQTGGEQYF. The chain is built from TRBV6-1 and TRBJ2-7; 9 positions match TRBD1. V was clipped by 6 bases and J by 6 bases; unmatched bases: 3. The CDR3 has 12 amino acids. The germline V gene has CDR1 MNHNS and CDR2 SASEGT.

This rearrangement joins TRBV10-3 to TRBJ2-3, with 10 bases matching TRBD2. Trimming cost V 0 bases and J 6 bases; bases outside gene matches: 9. This CDR3 is 17 amino acids long. Germline V gene lookup returns CDR1 ENHRY and CDR2 SYGVKD. DNA for the CDR3: TGTGCCATCAGTGAGTCTTTAGAGCGGGGGGGCCGGGATACGCAGTATTTT. It codes for CAISESLERGGRDTQYF.

The rearrangement joins TRBV28 to TRBJ1-1; 9 bases fit TRBD1. The CDR3 runs 15 residues. After removal of 5 bases from V and 1 base from J, the junction contained 5 bases not matched to a gene. Germline values: CDR1 MDHEN, CDR2 SYDVKM. The CDR3 here is CASSPGTGPNTEAFF. Written as DNA, the CDR3 is TGTGCCAGCAGTCCCGGGACAGGGCCGAACACTGAAGCTTTCTTT.

The chain recombines TRBV5-4 with TRBJ2-3; 9 bases fit TRBD2. The CDR3 has 16 residues. Germline trimming cut 4 bases from V and 4 bases from J; bases unmatched to any gene: 10. CDR1 and CDR2 from the germline V gene are SGHNT and YYREEE (reference sequence). The CDR3 DNA reads as TGTGCCAGCAGCAGAGAGCGGGGGGCTAGTGCAGATACGCAGTATTTT. Amino acid sequence: CASSRERGASADTQYF. The full variable domain, rest sourced from reference TRBV5-4 and TRBJ2-3, is ETGVTQSPTHLIKTRGQQVTLRCSSQSGHNTVSWYQQALGQGPQFIFQYYREEENGRGNFPPRFSGLQFPNYSSELNVNALELDDSALYLCASSRERGASADTQYFGPGTRLTVL.

V is TRBV12-5 and J is TRBJ2-5, with no clear D. CDR1 LGHNT and CDR2 FRNRAP come from the germline V gene. V shed 2 bases and J shed 4 bases, with 5 bases lying between them. This CDR3 is 12 amino acids long. The CDR3 is CASGLSGETQYF. CDR3 nucleotide sequence: TGTGCTAGTGGTTTGTCAGGAGAGACCCAGTACTTC.

This clone was found a few times. J is TRBJ2-7 and V is TRBV6-6, with a tentative D call TRBD1 (6 bases). Deletions cut 6 bases from V and 0 bases from J, with 9 bases between. The CDR3 contains 13 residues. Germline CDR1 and CDR2: MNHNY and SVGAGI (reference sequence). In DNA form, the CDR3 reads TGTGCCAGCAGACACAGGGACTCCTACGAGCAGTACTTC. Protein sequence: CASRHRDSYEQYF.

The chain joins TRBV11-2 to TRBJ2-3, with D maybe TRBD2 (5 bases). The V end lost 5 bases, the J end lost 4 bases, and 19 bases lay between the germline ends. Germline CDR1 SGHAT, CDR2 FQNNGV. CDR3 size: 16 residues. Here the CDR3 DNA reads TGTGCCAGCAGCCTCCGACTAAACGTCGTCCCAGATACGCAGTATTTT. This sequence encodes CASSLRLNVVPDTQYF.

This clone was counted a single time. J is TRBJ1-2 and V is TRBV7-3; 9 bases map to TRBD1. CDR1 and CDR2 (germline): SGHTA, FQGTGA. The CDR3 is 13 residues long. Trimming cost V 5 bases and J 7 bases; bases outside gene matches: 5. The CDR3 nucleotides read TGTGCCAGCAGCCTGGGACAGGGTCGTGGCTACACCTTC. It specifies CASSLGQGRGYTF.

The rearrangement uses TRBV2 and TRBJ2-5, with TRBD2 identical over 8 bases. J lost 4 bases, V lost 7 bases, and 8 bases had no gene match. The CDR3 is 14 residues long. The germline gives CDR1 SNHLY, CDR2 FYNNEI. CDR3 nucleotide sequence: TGTGCCAGCACCCAGCCGGGGGGGGGAGAGACCCAGTACTTC. This gives the protein CASTQPGGGETQYF.

This clone was observed a handful of times. V is TRBV30 and J is TRBJ1-2; a possible D gene is TRBD1 (5 bases). CDR1 is GTSNPN, CDR2 SVGIG, per germline (reference sequence). The CDR3 spans 16 residues. Between the trimmed V and J ends, which lost 0 bases and 4 bases, there was a span of 18 bases. CDR3 region: CAWSVARGGTPYGYTF. For the CDR3, the DNA is TGTGCCTGGAGTGTAGCTAGAGGAGGGACGCCCTATGGCTACACCTTC. Supplemented by reference TRBV30 and TRBJ1-2, the full variable domain reads SQTIHQWPATLVQPVGSPLSLECTVEGTSNPNLYWYRQAAGRGLQLLFYSVGIGQISSEVPQNLSASRPQDRQFILSSKKLLLSDSGFYLCAWSVARGGTPYGYTFGSGTRLTVV.

The rearrangement uses TRBV9 and TRBJ2-3; 8 bases fit TRBD1. V was clipped by 0 bases and J by 2 bases; unmatched bases: 8. This CDR3 has 17 residues. Germline CDR1 SGDLS, CDR2 YYNGEE. The CDR3 loop is CASSVAAQGGYTDTQYF. CDR3 coding DNA: TGTGCCAGCAGCGTAGCGGCACAGGGGGGATACACAGATACGCAGTATTTT.

The chain is built from TRBV2 and TRBJ1-3; a weak D match, TRBD1 (5 bases). Germline V gene data show CDR1 as SNHLY and CDR2 as FYNNEI. The ends were cut back, 8 bases at V and 3 bases at J, with 14 bases in the middle. This CDR3 comprises 14 residues. CDR3 bases: TGTGCCAGCTGGGACGGTAGAGGTGGAAACACCATATATTTT. It encodes CASWDGRGGNTIYF.

This sequence joins TRBV2 and TRBJ2-5; 7 positions agree with TRBD1. V lost 2 bases to trimming and J lost 4 bases; unmatched junction nucleotides: 1. This CDR3 has 13 amino acids. Germline lookup yields CDR1 SNHLY and CDR2 FYNNEI. DNA for the CDR3: TGTGCCAGCAGTGAACCAGGGGGAGAGACCCAGTACTTC. This codes for CASSEPGGETQYF.

A single count supports this clone. The chain recombines TRBV14 with TRBJ2-1; possible D gene TRBD2, 7 bases. Trimming stripped 3 bases from V and 2 bases from J, with 14 bases between. The CDR3 runs 16 residues. CDR1 SGHDN and CDR2 FVKESK come from the germline V gene. The DNA of the CDR3 is TGTGCCAGCAGCCACCTGGGGGGGGGCCCCTACAATGAGCAGTTCTTC. Protein product: CASSHLGGGPYNEQFF.

The chain carries TRBV2 and TRBJ1-4; 7 bases are a match to TRBD1. Germline assignment: CDR1 SNHLY and CDR2 FYNNEI. There are 15 residues in the CDR3. The trim removed 6 bases at V and 4 bases at J, leaving 8 bases unmatched. CDR3 region: CASRLQGQHNEKLFF. In DNA form, the CDR3 reads TGTGCCAGCAGACTGCAGGGACAGCATAATGAAAAACTGTTTTTT.

This clone appeared a few times. The chain has TRBV30 and TRBJ2-1, with TRBD1 matching over 10 bases. The CDR3 totals 12 residues. With 8 bases clipped from V and 6 bases from J, the junction kept 4 bases outside the gene matches. CDR1 is GTSNPN, CDR2 SVGIG, per germline (reference sequence). The CDR3 sequence: CAGRTGGNEQFF. The CDR3 nucleotides are TGTGCCGGTCGGACAGGGGGCAATGAGCAGTTCTTC.

The CDR3 DNA follows: TGTGCCAGCAGCTTGGCGCCAGACCCGCGGATGTACGAGCAGTACTTC. Translated: CASSLAPDPRMYEQYF. The chain carries TRBV5-5 and TRBJ2-7; no firm D call. Looked up from germline, CDR1 is SGHKS and CDR2 is YYEKEE (reference sequence). Trimming stripped 0 bases from V and 4 bases from J, with 17 bases between. This CDR3 has 16 residues.

The chain joins TRBV7-2 to TRBJ1-1; tentative D call: TRBD1 (5 bases). The germline CDR1 and CDR2 sequences are SGHTA and FQGNSA. V lost 0 bases, J lost 7 bases, and 9 bases lay in between. CDR3 length: 13 amino acids. This CDR3 is CASSLARGGEAFF. CDR3 bases: TGTGCCAGCAGCTTAGCGCGGGGGGGTGAAGCTTTCTTT.

V gene TRBV5-4 combines with J gene TRBJ1-6, with D possibly TRBD1 on 5 matching bases. Germline CDR1 SGHNT, CDR2 YYREEE (reference sequence). This CDR3 spans 15 amino acids. V was clipped by 1 base and J by 6 bases, with 11 bases between them. In nucleotides, the CDR3 is TGTGCCAGCAGCTTGAGGGGCGGGCTTAATTCACCCCTCCACTTT. Its protein is CASSLRGGLNSPLHF.

This chain links TRBV28 with TRBJ2-5; 8 positions agree with TRBD2. The CDR3 consists of 15 residues. Germline-derived CDR1 and CDR2 are MDHEN and SYDVKM. V was pared by 6 bases and J by 1 base, with 7 bases of the junction left unmatched. Written as DNA, the CDR3 is TGTGCCAGCAGCCGGGGGGGACTAGGCCAAGAGACCCAGTACTTC. Amino acids: CASSRGGLGQETQYF.

This chain links TRBV28 with TRBJ1-4, with D unresolved. The ends were cut back, 1 base at V and 0 bases at J, with 6 bases in the middle. CDR1 and CDR2 (germline): MDHEN, SYDVKM. The CDR3 is made up of 15 amino acids. The DNA for the CDR3 is TGTGCCAGCAGTTTATTTGGCACAACTAATGAAAAACTGTTTTTT. Residues: CASSLFGTTNEKLFF.

The chain recombines TRBV5-1 with TRBJ2-1, with a tentative D call TRBD2 (6 bases). Trimming removed 5 bases at V and 0 bases at J, with 12 bases between. Per germline, CDR1 SGHRS and CDR2 YFSETQ. The CDR3 sequence is 15 residues long. DNA for the CDR3: TGCGCCAGCAGATCTGACGGGAGCTCCTACAATGAGCAGTTCTTC. It translates to CASRSDGSSYNEQFF.

This clone was detected only a few times. The chain has TRBV19 and TRBJ1-5, with a weak D call TRBD1 (5 bases). The CDR3 consists of 14 residues. Trimming removed 7 bases from V and 5 bases from J, with 15 bases in between. Germline CDR1 LNHDA, CDR2 SQIVND (reference sequence). The CDR3 here is CASNHKAGDQPQHF. The DNA for the CDR3 is TGTGCCAGTAACCACAAAGCGGGGGATCAGCCCCAGCATTTT.

In nucleotides, the CDR3 is TGTGCCAGCAGTGTGGAGCCTGGAAACACCATATATTTT. Protein: CASSVEPGNTIYF. The chain recombines TRBV6-1 with TRBJ1-3; D gene ambiguous. The CDR3 is 13 residues long. In germline, CDR1 is MNHNS, CDR2 SASEGT. The germline V and J ends were trimmed by 4 bases and 2 bases, with 6 bases remaining between them.

This chain links TRBV28 with TRBJ1-5, with 7 bases matching TRBD1. Germline CDR1 is MDHEN and CDR2 is SYDVKM. V was clipped by 6 bases and J by 6 bases; unmatched bases: 14. The CDR3 has 16 residues. CDR3 sequence: CASRKGGQWEVQPQHF. The CDR3, as DNA: TGTGCCAGCAGAAAGGGGGGACAGTGGGAAGTTCAGCCCCAGCATTTT.

V gene TRBV15 combines with J gene TRBJ2-5; perhaps TRBD1 as D (5 bases). V was shortened by 5 bases and J by 8 bases, with 12 bases between the two germline ends. The length of the CDR3 is 12 residues. CDR1 LNHNV and CDR2 YYDKDF come from the germline V gene (reference sequence). The CDR3 reads CATSGLGATQYF. The CDR3 DNA reads as TGTGCCACCAGCGGATTAGGGGCCACCCAGTACTTC.